Each of the 8 T cell receptor beta chains below was sequenced from the same sample in a study of cytomegalovirus exposure and HLA in healthy donors. Generated by immunoSEQ multiplex PCR, the TCRdb table keeps only in-frame clones and is missing some. Among approximately 130,000 clones, 70% to 90% were seen once, and the ten largest hold about 1.9%. Sequencing input: PBMCs. The receptors originated from a woman under 30 in good health and CMV-seronegative.

This chain connects TRBV6-6 to TRBJ2-2; 8 nucleotides align to TRBD2. Germline values: CDR1 MNHNY, CDR2 SVGAGI (reference sequence). The CDR3 runs 16 residues. V was pared by 2 bases and J by 4 bases, with 6 bases of the junction left unmatched. The CDR3 loop reads CASSYESGSGTGELFF. The CDR3 nucleotides are TGTGCCAGCAGTTACGAGAGCGGGAGCGGCACCGGGGAGCTGTTTTTT.

The chain has TRBV7-9 and TRBJ2-7; possible D gene TRBD1, 6 bases. V was shortened by 4 bases and J by 4 bases, with 8 bases between the two germline ends. Germline V CDR1 and CDR2: SEHNR, FQNEAQ (reference sequence). The CDR3 sequence is 12 residues long. The CDR3 bases are TGTGCCAGCAGCTCAGGGGTGTACGAGCAGTACTTC. Its translation: CASSSGVYEQYF. The full variable domain, with the rest looked up from reference TRBV7-9 and TRBJ2-7, is DTGVSQNPRHKITKRGQNVTFRCDPISEHNRLYWYRQTLGQGPEFLTYFQNEAQLEKSRLLSDRFSAERPKGSFSTLEIQRTEQGDSAMYLCASSSGVYEQYFGPGTRLTVT.

The chain couples TRBV23-1 to TRBJ2-7, with D possibly matching TRBD1 (6 bases). TRBV23-1 is an ORF; its function is uncertain. CDR3 length equals 16 residues. Trimming pared 6 bases from V and 6 bases from J, leaving 24 bases between. DNA for the CDR3: TGCGCCAGCAGCAACCACCCCCGAGACAGGTTCGGCGAGCAGTACTTC. Amino acid sequence: CASSNHPRDRFGEQYF.

This chain's CDR3 is CASSLAGGAFNEQFF. Written as DNA, the CDR3 is TGTGCCAGCAGCTTAGCCGGGGGGGCTTTCAATGAGCAGTTCTTC. The chain employs TRBV7-2 and TRBJ2-1; 8 bases map to TRBD2. Germline lookup yields CDR1 SGHTA and CDR2 FQGNSA. The CDR3 is made up of 15 amino acids. V trimming: 0 bases; J trimming: 6 bases; junction bases outside the gene matches: 4.

The CDR3 loop reads CASSVASGRSYNEQFF. The CDR3 DNA sequence: TGTGCCAGCAGCGTAGCTAGCGGGAGATCCTACAATGAGCAGTTCTTC. The genes are TRBV9 and TRBJ2-1, with 10 bases aligning to TRBD2. J lost 1 base, V lost 0 bases, and 1 base had no gene match. The CDR3 length is 16 residues. Germline lookup yields CDR1 SGDLS and CDR2 YYNGEE.

This chain connects TRBV7-8 to TRBJ2-7; possibly TRBD2 for D (7 bases). The CDR3 consists of 16 residues. Germline CDR1 SGHVS, CDR2 FQNEAQ. The ends were cut back, 1 base at V and 0 bases at J, with 13 bases in the middle. Here the CDR3 reads CASSLVGGVSSYEQYF. In nucleotides, the CDR3 is TGTGCCAGCAGCTTAGTAGGGGGGGTGAGCTCCTACGAGCAGTACTTC.

This clone turned up a few times. The gene calls are TRBV2 and TRBJ1-2; possible D gene TRBD1, 5 bases. This CDR3 has 14 residues. Germline CDR1 reads SNHLY; CDR2 reads FYNNEI. Trimming pared 11 bases from V and 3 bases from J, leaving 19 bases between. Here the CDR3 reads CAGLRSQGDYGYTF. The CDR3 DNA sequence: TGTGCCGGGCTAAGGAGTCAGGGTGACTATGGCTACACCTTC.

The V and J genes are TRBV2 and TRBJ1-1; D perhaps matches TRBD1 (5 bases). Trimming took 6 bases from V and 7 from J, leaving 12 bases between them. CDR3 size: 12 residues. Looked up from germline, CDR1 is SNHLY and CDR2 is FYNNEI. DNA of the CDR3: TGTGCCAGCAGCGGGGGTTTTTTTGAAGCTTTCTTT. Residues: CASSGGFFEAFF.